Listed below are T cell receptor beta chains from one sample, sequenced in a study of cytotoxic CD8 clonotypes in ibrutinib-treated CLL. The assay was immunoSEQ multiplex PCR, and TCRdb's table has in-frame clones only and misses some. The profile shows approximately 210,000 clones, over 60% of them singletons. The specimen comprised PBMCs, sampled after 24 months of ibrutinib treatment. Every receptor here comes from a human donor with chronic lymphocytic leukemia. Each CDR3 is given with its conserved first and last residue. The order of the fields is clone size, V gene, D gene, J gene, CDR3 protein, CDR3 DNA. D genes are given only for firm matches. Clone size is stated in some rows and not others, as once, few, many or a class when expanded.

.,TRBV7-2,.,TRBJ2-7,CASSLVAANPSYEQYF,TGTGCCAGCAGCTTAGTCGCGGCAAACCCCTCCTACGAGCAGTACTTC
.,TRBV18,TRBD1,TRBJ2-7,CASSRQGDEQYF,TGTGCCAGCTCAAGACAGGGAGACGAGCAGTACTTC
.,TRBV6-8,.,TRBJ2-1,CASSHDGGVRDNEQFF,TGTGCCAGCAGCCACGACGGGGGAGTTAGGGACAATGAGCAGTTCTTC
.,TRBV2,TRBD2,TRBJ2-1,CASSDMSSGYNEQFF,TGTGCCAGCAGTGATATGTCTAGCGGCTACAATGAGCAGTTCTTC
.,TRBV5-4,.,TRBJ2-3,CASSLAFEGTDTQYF,TGTGCCAGCAGCTTGGCCTTCGAGGGCACAGATACGCAGTATTTT
few,TRBV7-8,.,TRBJ2-6,CASSEISGANVLTF,TGTGCCAGCAGCGAGATCTCTGGGGCCAACGTCCTGACTTTC
.,TRBV5-6,TRBD1,TRBJ2-7,CASKAFSGTGDDYEQYF,TGTGCCAGCAAAGCTTTTTCCGGGACAGGGGACGACTACGAGCAGTACTTC
.,TRBV4-3,.,TRBJ2-7,CASSQGTESSYEQYF,TGCGCCAGCAGCCAAGGGACAGAGAGCTCCTACGAGCAGTACTTC
.,TRBV7-8,TRBD2,TRBJ2-7,CASSSRDYSYEQYF,TGTGCCAGCAGCTCGCGGGACTACTCCTACGAGCAGTACTTC
.,TRBV4-2,.,TRBJ1-1,CASSQDLTANREAEAFF,TGTGCCAGCAGCCAAGATCTGACTGCTAATCGGGAAGCTGAAGCTTTCTTT
few,TRBV7-9,TRBD1,TRBJ1-1,CASSIKTGISAEAFF,TGTGCCAGCAGCATAAAGACAGGGATTAGCGCTGAAGCTTTCTTT
.,TRBV5-1,TRBD2,TRBJ2-5,CASNRLAGEAETQYF,TGCGCCAGTAACAGGCTAGCGGGAGAGGCAGAGACCCAGTACTTC
.,TRBV4-2,TRBD1,TRBJ1-1,CASSQLEDRQTEAFF,TGTGCCAGCAGCCAATTGGAGGACAGGCAGACTGAAGCTTTCTTT
.,TRBV19,.,TRBJ1-2,CASSHRGWDGYTF,TGTGCCAGTAGTCACCGTGGGTGGGACGGCTACACCTTC
.,TRBV28,.,TRBJ2-7,CASSLWRGDYEQYF,TGTGCCAGCAGTTTATGGAGAGGGGACTACGAGCAGTACTTC
.,TRBV6-6,.,TRBJ1-4,CASTLGQLYNEKLFF,TGTGCCAGCACCCTTGGACAGCTCTATAATGAAAAACTGTTTTTT
.,TRBV14,.,TRBJ2-7,CASSQAPGRSEQYF,TGTGCCAGCAGCCAAGCTCCCGGGAGAAGCGAGCAGTACTTC
.,TRBV5-1,.,TRBJ1-1,CASSIQPDTEAFF,TGCGCCAGCAGCATTCAGCCAGACACTGAAGCTTTCTTT
.,TRBV4-2,TRBD1,TRBJ2-4,CASSQVVAGGITVAKNIQYF,TGTGCCAGCAGCCAAGTAGTGGCAGGGGGCATCACCGTGGCCAAAAACATTCAGTACTTC
.,TRBV5-1,.,TRBJ2-1,CASSSETGLASGEQFF,TGCGCCAGCAGCTCAGAAACCGGGCTAGCGAGTGGTGAGCAGTTCTTC
.,TRBV5-4,TRBD2,TRBJ2-3,CASSPGTSGSADTQYF,TGTGCCAGCAGCCCGGGGACTAGCGGGAGCGCAGATACGCAGTATTTT
.,TRBV30,.,TRBJ2-3,CACNRDATDTQYF,TGTGCCTGTAACCGGGACGCCACAGATACGCAGTATTTT
few,TRBV19,TRBD2,TRBJ2-1,CASSSRTSGIYNEQFF,TGTGCCAGTAGTTCTAGGACTAGCGGGATATACAATGAGCAGTTCTTC
.,TRBV30,.,TRBJ1-1,CAWSILRTEAFF,TGTGCCTGGAGTATCCTGCGGACTGAAGCTTTCTTT
once,TRBV7-8,TRBD2,TRBJ2-5,CASSLAGAGIWETQYF,TGTGCCAGCAGCTTAGCGGGAGCGGGGATCTGGGAGACCCAGTACTTC
.,TRBV5-1,.,TRBJ2-1,CASSLGRQNEQFF,TGCGCCAGCAGCTTGGGGAGACAAAATGAGCAGTTCTTC
.,TRBV7-9,.,TRBJ1-1,CASNTGLGDEAFF,TGTGCCAGCAACACGGGCCTCGGAGATGAAGCTTTCTTT
.,TRBV6-1,.,TRBJ2-3,CATKPRADFTDTQYF,TGTGCCACCAAACCCCGAGCAGACTTCACAGATACGCAGTATTTT
.,TRBV7-2,TRBD1,TRBJ2-1,CASGRDRGEQFF,TGTGCCAGCGGACGGGACAGAGGAGAGCAGTTCTTC
few,TRBV11-3,.,TRBJ2-3,CASSFGGSTDTQYF,TGTGCCAGCAGCTTCGGCGGGAGCACAGATACGCAGTATTTT
.,TRBV5-1,TRBD1,TRBJ2-6,CASSPSRDSRGMYVLTF,TGCGCCAGCAGCCCGTCCCGGGACAGTCGTGGGATGTACGTCCTGACTTTC
.,TRBV6-5,TRBD2,TRBJ2-5,CASSPGLATSVQYF,TGTGCCAGCAGTCCGGGACTAGCGACATCCGTTCAGTACTTC
few,TRBV2,.,TRBJ2-1,CASKSRGPYSYNEQFF,TGTGCCAGCAAATCGCGGGGGCCTTACTCCTACAATGAGCAGTTCTTC
.,TRBV4-2,.,TRBJ2-5,CASSNDRGQGQETQYF,TGTGCCAGCAGCAATGACCGGGGGCAGGGGCAAGAGACCCAGTACTTC
.,TRBV29-1,TRBD1,TRBJ2-5,CSVNGHRGEETQYF,TGCAGCGTTAATGGTCACAGGGGTGAAGAGACCCAGTACTTC
.,TRBV11-3,.,TRBJ1-1,CASSNRDGTEAFF,TGTGCCAGCAGCAACAGGGATGGCACTGAAGCTTTCTTT
.,TRBV7-7,TRBD2,TRBJ2-7,CASSLAGASEQYF,TGTGCTAGCAGCTTAGCGGGAGCGAGCGAGCAGTACTTC
.,TRBV15,.,TRBJ2-7,CATSRDRQGGSSFYEQYF,TGTGCCACCAGCAGAGATCGACAGGGAGGTTCCTCCTTCTACGAGCAGTACTTC
few,TRBV29-1,TRBD1,TRBJ1-1,CSGRTGGRITEAFF,TGCAGCGGGAGGACAGGGGGCCGTATCACTGAAGCTTTCTTT
.,TRBV28,.,TRBJ1-2,CASSLWGQGSSGYTF,TGTGCCAGCAGTTTATGGGGTCAGGGGTCCTCTGGCTACACCTTC
.,TRBV30,TRBD2,TRBJ2-1,CAWMTGLAGVEQFF,TGTGCCTGGATGACGGGACTAGCGGGAGTTGAGCAGTTCTTC
.,TRBV28,TRBD1,TRBJ1-3,CASSQTGTGGNTIYF,TGTGCCAGCAGTCAAACCGGGACAGGGGGAAACACCATATATTTT
.,TRBV5-1,TRBD1,TRBJ1-1,CASNRGGNTEAFF,TGCGCCAGTAACAGGGGAGGGAACACTGAAGCTTTCTTT
.,TRBV19,TRBD1,TRBJ1-1,CASSPRKGAANTEAFF,TGTGCCAGTAGTCCCCGGAAGGGGGCTGCGAACACTGAAGCTTTCTTT
few,TRBV7-8,TRBD1,TRBJ1-5,CASSLRTGEDRQPQHF,TGTGCCAGCAGCTTGCGGACAGGGGAGGACCGACAGCCCCAGCATTTT
.,TRBV27,TRBD1,TRBJ1-5,CASSFVQGRNQPQHF,TGTGCCAGCAGTTTCGTACAGGGGCGCAATCAGCCCCAGCATTTT
.,TRBV20-1,.,TRBJ2-3,CSARDLWGRGF,TGCAGTGCTAGAGATCTGTGGGGGAGGGGGTTT
.,TRBV6-1,TRBD2,TRBJ2-7,CASSEEASGRYEQYF,TGTGCCAGCAGTGAAGAGGCTAGCGGGAGGTACGAGCAGTACTTC
.,TRBV25-1,.,TRBJ2-7,CASSELAGLFEQYF,TGTGCCAGCAGTGAATTGGCAGGGTTATTCGAGCAGTACTTC